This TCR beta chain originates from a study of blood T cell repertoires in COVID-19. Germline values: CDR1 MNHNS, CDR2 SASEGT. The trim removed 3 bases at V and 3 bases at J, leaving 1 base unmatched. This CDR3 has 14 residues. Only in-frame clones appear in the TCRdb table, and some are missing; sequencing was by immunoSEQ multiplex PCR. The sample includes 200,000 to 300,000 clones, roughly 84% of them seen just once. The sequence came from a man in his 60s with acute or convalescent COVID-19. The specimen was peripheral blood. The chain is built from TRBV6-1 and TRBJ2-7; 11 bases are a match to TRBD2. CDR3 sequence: CASSETSGDYEQYF. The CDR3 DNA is TGTGCCAGCAGTGAGACTAGCGGGGACTACGAGCAGTACTTC.